One sample yielded the 20 T cell receptor beta chains listed below, sequenced in a study of radiotherapy plus CTLA-4 blockade in lung cancer listed by TCRdb under 2018. Library preparation employed the immunoSEQ multiplex PCR assay. In TCRdb, the immuneACCESS table is reduced to in-frame sequences with V and J assigned. These tables do not hold every clone; where another copy was compared, an unresolved V gene accounts for under half, and the others remain unexplained. The sample contains tens of thousands of clones, around 70% of them found a single time. 4% of the sample is held by the ten biggest clonotypes. The source material was peripheral blood, sampled from a patient treated with radiotherapy plus ipilimumab. The origin of the receptors is a human donor with non-small cell lung cancer who had stable disease on radiotherapy plus ipilimumab.

This clone has a handful of counts. The chain is built from TRBV27 and TRBJ2-3; D is unresolved. Germline V gives CDR1 MNHEY, CDR2 SMNVEV (reference sequence). With 3 bases removed from V and 3 bases from J, the gap between germline ends came to 10 bases. This CDR3 has 14 residues. CDR3 amino acids: CASSFGSLTDTQYF. CDR3 bases: TGTGCCAGCAGTTTTGGGTCCTTGACAGATACGCAGTATTTT.

The chain employs TRBV6-4 and TRBJ1-5; D might be TRBD1 (5 bases). CDR1 and CDR2 from the germline V gene are MRHNA and SNTAGT. This CDR3 comprises 13 residues. V lost 2 bases, J lost 6 bases, and 8 bases lay in between. The CDR3 DNA reads as TGTGCCAGCAGTGACATGGGGGGTCAGCCCCAGCATTTT. Translation gives CASSDMGGQPQHF.

Turning to this clone: The sample holds other DNA sequences that translate to the same CDR3. The chain is built from TRBV28 and TRBJ2-6; no firm D call. This CDR3 has 14 amino acids. V shed 6 bases and J shed 1 base, with 7 bases lying between them. CDR1 is MDHEN, CDR2 SYDVKM, per germline. The CDR3 nucleotides read TGTGCCAGCAGGAGTAGGTCTGGGGCCAACGTCCTGACTTTC. Protein: CASRSRSGANVLTF.

The chain uses TRBV30 and TRBJ2-3; 8 bases are shared with TRBD2. Losses at the gene ends were 0 bases for V and 6 bases for J; bases not matched to a gene: 8. This CDR3 comprises 15 residues. From germline, CDR1 is GTSNPN and CDR2 SVGIG (reference sequence). The CDR3 sequence is CAWSVGEREWDTQYF. In DNA, the CDR3 is TGTGCCTGGAGTGTTGGAGAGCGGGAGTGGGATACGCAGTATTTT. The whole variable domain, filled in from reference TRBV30 and TRBJ2-3, reads SQTIHQWPATLVQPVGSPLSLECTVEGTSNPNLYWYRQAAGRGLQLLFYSVGIGQISSEVPQNLSASRPQDRQFILSSKKLLLSDSGFYLCAWSVGEREWDTQYFGPGTRLTVL.

There are a few counts of this clone. The genes are TRBV2 and TRBJ2-7; 10 bases agree with TRBD2. Germline CDR1 reads SNHLY; CDR2 reads FYNNEI. The CDR3 contains 18 residues. V shed 3 bases, J shed 7 bases, and the junction held 18 bases outside the gene matches. The CDR3 spells CASSDVASGRSRVGEQYF. The CDR3 DNA reads TGTGCCAGCAGTGATGTCGCTAGCGGGAGATCTAGGGTGGGAGAGCAGTACTTC.

This clone has a handful of counts. The chain combines TRBV11-3 with TRBJ1-1; tentative D call: TRBD1 (5 bases). The ends were cut back, 0 bases at V and 4 bases at J, with 9 bases in the middle. Germline V lookup: CDR1 SGHNT, CDR2 YENEEA. The CDR3 loop spans 14 amino acids. For the CDR3, the DNA is TGTGCCAGCAGCTTAGAGCGACAGATCACTGAAGCTTTCTTT. Protein sequence: CASSLERQITEAFF.

The chain is built from TRBV11-2 and TRBJ2-1, with D maybe TRBD2 (6 bases). V gave up 4 bases and J gave up 5 bases, with 15 bases separating them. Germline V gene sequence: CDR1 SGHAT, CDR2 FQNNGV. The CDR3 consists of 15 residues. The CDR3 coding sequence is TGTGCCAGCAGCTCCATCACCGGGAGACACAATGAGCAGTTCTTC. It yields the protein CASSSITGRHNEQFF.

The gene calls are TRBV13 and TRBJ2-7; a weak D match, TRBD2 (6 bases). The CDR3 length is 17 residues. V lost 1 base to trimming and J lost 2 bases, with 18 bases between them. Germline CDR1 reads PRHDT; CDR2 reads FYEKMQ (reference sequence). The CDR3 here is CASSLARWGGMAYEQYF. CDR3 bases: TGTGCCAGCAGCTTAGCTAGGTGGGGCGGGATGGCCTACGAGCAGTACTTC. The complete variable domain, with remaining parts taken from reference TRBV13 and TRBJ2-7, reads AAGVIQSPRHLIKEKRETATLKCYPIPRHDTVYWYQQGPGQDPQFLISFYEKMQSDKGSIPDRFSAQQFSDYHSELNMSSLELGDSALYFCASSLARWGGMAYEQYFGPGTRLTVT.

In its sample, this clone ranks as medium-sized. J is TRBJ1-2 and V is TRBV15; D unresolved. From germline, CDR1 is LNHNV and CDR2 YYDKDF (reference sequence). V lost 2 bases to trimming and J lost 8 bases, with 12 bases between them. The CDR3 contains 13 residues. The CDR3 loop is CATSRLKGSGYTF. For the CDR3, the DNA is TGTGCCACCAGCAGACTCAAAGGTTCGGGCTACACCTTC.

CDR3 protein: CASSQAGGGYDEQFF. The CDR3 DNA is TGTGCCAGCAGCCAAGCGGGGGGGGGATATGATGAGCAGTTCTTC. This rearrangement joins TRBV4-2 to TRBJ2-1, with TRBD2 identical over 8 bases. Germline CDR1 reads LGHNA; CDR2 reads YNFKEQ. Germline trimming cut 1 base from V and 8 bases from J; bases unmatched to any gene: 7. The CDR3 contains 15 residues.

This chain links TRBV7-2 with TRBJ1-4; D gene unclear. Germline V gene sequence: CDR1 SGHTA, CDR2 FQGNSA. The CDR3 is 15 residues long. V lost 1 base and J 4 bases, leaving 10 bases between the germline ends. In nucleotides, the CDR3 is TGTGCCAGCAGCTTAGAGATAGGTTTTAATGAAAAACTGTTTTTT. This codes for CASSLEIGFNEKLFF. Full variable domain (remainder filled in from reference TRBV7-2 and TRBJ1-4): GAGVSQSPSNKVTEKGKDVELRCDPISGHTALYWYRQSLGQGLEFLIYFQGNSAPDKSGLPSDRFSAERTGGSVSTLTIQRTQQEDSAVYLCASSLEIGFNEKLFFGSGTQLSVL.

This clone appeared a few times. V is TRBV7-2 and J is TRBJ2-1, with 8 bases identical to TRBD2. This CDR3 region has 13 residues. Germline CDR1 reads SGHTA; CDR2 reads FQGNSA. Trimming at V came to 1 base and at J to 16 bases, leaving 9 bases not matched to a gene. The CDR3 here is CASSLVGQRETFF. The CDR3 DNA reads as TGTGCCAGCAGCTTAGTGGGCCAGCGGGAGACTTTCTTC.

V usage is TRBV7-2 and J usage is TRBJ2-1; TRBD2 agrees at 10 bases. J gave up 9 bases and V 1 base, and 15 bases lay outside the gene matches. CDR3 length: 18 residues. Germline loops: CDR1 SGHTA, CDR2 FQGNSA. CDR3 amino acids: CASSLVGASGREYGEQFF. CDR3 nucleotides: TGTGCCAGCAGCTTAGTGGGGGCTAGCGGGAGAGAGTACGGTGAGCAGTTCTTC.

About this clone itself: One end of the junction varies from germline; a read error may be responsible. The chain recombines TRBV27 with TRBJ1-1; unclear D gene. The CDR3 is 13 amino acids. The germline gives CDR1 MNHEY, CDR2 SMNVEV (reference sequence). This CDR3 reads CAGSLSRNTEAFF. CDR3 nucleotides: TGTGCCGGCAGTTTGAGCAGAAACACTGAAGCTTTCTTT.

This clone is labeled as medium-sized. The chain carries TRBV7-3 and TRBJ1-2; tentatively, D is TRBD1 (6 bases). Trimming removed 2 bases from V and 1 base from J, with 8 bases in between. The CDR3 spans 14 residues. Germline V gene lookup returns CDR1 SGHTA and CDR2 FQGTGA. In DNA form, the CDR3 reads TGTGCCAGCAGCTTAGCAGGGGATAACTATGGCTACACCTTC. Translating it yields CASSLAGDNYGYTF. Supplemented by reference TRBV7-3 and TRBJ1-2, the full variable domain reads GAGVSQTPSNKVTEKGKYVELRCDPISGHTALYWYRQSLGQGPEFLIYFQGTGAADDSGLPNDRFFAVRPEGSVSTLKIQRTERGDSAVYLCASSLAGDNYGYTFGSGTRLTVV.

The chain is built from TRBV11-2 and TRBJ1-3; D is uncertain. Germline assignment: CDR1 SGHAT and CDR2 FQNNGV. V was pared by 2 bases and J by 1 base, with 0 bases between. The CDR3 extends over 12 amino acids. CDR3 loop: CASSLSGNTIYF. CDR3 nucleotide sequence: TGTGCCAGCAGCTTATCTGGAAACACCATATATTTT.

V is TRBV5-5 and J is TRBJ2-3; 9 bases fit TRBD2. The CDR3 has 16 residues. The trim removed 4 bases at V and 6 bases at J, leaving 12 bases unmatched. Germline CDR1 and CDR2: SGHKS and YYEKEE (reference sequence). The CDR3 DNA follows: TGTGCCAGCAGCCCCGGTGGCGGGAGGGCCTTTGATACGCAGTATTTT. Translation: CASSPGGGRAFDTQYF.

The V gene is TRBV6-5, the J gene TRBJ2-7; 8 nucleotides line up with TRBD1. Germline CDR1 reads MNHEY; CDR2 reads SVGAGI. The V and J ends lost 7 bases and 1 base, in that order; junction bases with no gene match: 3. The CDR3 length is 13 residues. The CDR3 here is CASKDRVSYEQYF. For the CDR3, the DNA is TGTGCCAGCAAGGACAGGGTATCCTACGAGCAGTACTTC.

The chain recombines TRBV29-1 with TRBJ2-1; D might be TRBD2 (5 bases). Trimming left V 4 bases short and J 9 bases short, with 19 bases between. Looked up from germline, CDR1 is SQVTM and CDR2 is ANQGSEA. There are 14 residues in the CDR3. The CDR3 DNA follows: TGCAGCGTTGGTACGGACTCAATCCAGGTTGAGCAGTTCTTC. This codes for CSVGTDSIQVEQFF.

This sequence joins TRBV6-5 and TRBJ2-1; D call uncertain. The CDR3 contains 16 residues. From germline, CDR1 is MNHEY and CDR2 SVGAGI. Trimming removed 0 bases at V and 8 bases at J, with 17 bases between. The CDR3 DNA reads TGTGCCAGCAGTTACTCGAGTCCGGATTCGGGCTATGAGCAGTTCTTC. It is translated as CASSYSSPDSGYEQFF.